These 32 T cell receptor beta chains originate from one sample sequenced in a study of T cell responses to AZD1222 COVID-19 vaccine. The method was immunoSEQ multiplex PCR; TCRdb's version includes in-frame clones alone and lacks a portion of them. This sample yields fewer than 45,000 clones, of which around 80% are seen a single time; roughly half belongs to the top ten. Material: peripheral blood, obtained on day 0 of AZD1222 vaccination. The receptors originated from an adult in good health.

This sequence joins TRBV30 and TRBJ1-4, with D possibly TRBD1 on 6 matching bases. This CDR3 has 17 amino acids. V was trimmed by 3 bases and J by 5 bases, leaving 22 bases between them. The germline V gene encodes CDR1 GTSNPN and CDR2 SVGIG (reference sequence). This chain's CDR3 is CAWRAVGGGHLNEKLFF. In nucleotides, the CDR3 is TGTGCCTGGAGGGCGGTGGGAGGGGGGCACCTCAATGAAAAACTGTTTTTT.

The chain carries TRBV3-1 (or the pseudogene TRBV3-2) and TRBJ1-6, with 9 bases that match TRBD1. The CDR3 length is 16 residues. Trimming cost V 4 bases and J 5 bases; bases outside gene matches: 6. Germline values: CDR1 LGHDT, CDR2 YNNKEL (reference sequence). The CDR3: CASSPGTGTNNSPLHF. DNA for the CDR3: TGTGCCAGCAGCCCCGGGACAGGGACCAATAATTCACCCCTCCACTTT.

This chain links TRBV7-2 with TRBJ1-2; D might be TRBD1 (5 bases). The CDR3 contains 16 residues. V was clipped by 3 bases and J by 4 bases, with 18 bases between them. In germline, CDR1 is SGHTA, CDR2 FQGNSA. The CDR3 loop is CASSFEPQLTGYGYTF. The DNA of the CDR3 is TGTGCCAGCAGCTTCGAACCTCAGCTTACAGGCTATGGCTACACCTTC.

The chain recombines TRBV15 with TRBJ2-7, with TRBD2 matching over 13 bases. Germline assignment: CDR1 LNHNV and CDR2 YYDKDF (reference sequence). The junction had 7 bases not matched to a gene; V was cut back by 0 bases and J by 2 bases. The CDR3 is 18 amino acids. CDR3 DNA: TGTGCCACCAGCAGAGACCCAGGACTAGCGGGAGTGACCTACGAGCAGTACTTC. Encoded protein: CATSRDPGLAGVTYEQYF.

This clone occurred many times. This sequence joins TRBV27 and TRBJ2-7; 8 positions agree with TRBD1. The ends lost 2 bases at V and 2 bases at J; junction bases unmatched: 5. Germline V gene sequence: CDR1 MNHEY, CDR2 SMNVEV (reference sequence). The CDR3 is 15 residues long. The CDR3 coding sequence is TGTGCCAGCAGTTTAGGGACAGGCTTGACCTACGAGCAGTACTTC. Its protein product is CASSLGTGLTYEQYF.

The J gene is TRBJ2-5, the V gene TRBV29-1; TRBD1 agrees at 8 bases. The V and J ends lost 2 bases and 5 bases, in that order; junction bases with no gene match: 10. The CDR3 is 15 amino acids. The germline V gene has CDR1 SQVTM and CDR2 ANQGSEA. CDR3 region: CSVESTGEFTETQYF. The CDR3 nucleotides read TGCAGCGTTGAATCGACAGGGGAATTTACGGAGACCCAGTACTTC.

The genes are TRBV30 and TRBJ1-4, with a tentative D call TRBD1 (5 bases). The CDR3 consists of 13 residues. Germline V gene sequence: CDR1 GTSNPN, CDR2 SVGIG (reference sequence). Trimming left V 2 bases short and J 10 bases short, with 14 bases between. The CDR3 nucleotides are TGTGCCTGGAGTCCGGACATGATGGTAAAACTGTTTTTT. It yields the protein CAWSPDMMVKLFF.

V is TRBV15 and J is TRBJ1-5, with D uncertain. There are 12 residues in the CDR3. Trimming left V 5 bases short and J 5 bases short, with 7 bases between. From germline, CDR1 is LNHNV and CDR2 YYDKDF (reference sequence). The CDR3 loop is CATSAEDQPQHF. For the CDR3, the DNA is TGTGCCACCAGCGCAGAAGATCAGCCCCAGCATTTT.

The chain combines TRBV15 with TRBJ1-2; perhaps TRBD1 as D (5 bases). Looked up from germline, CDR1 is LNHNV and CDR2 is YYDKDF (reference sequence). CDR3 size: 15 residues. Trimming left V 2 bases short and J 2 bases short, with 12 bases between. The chain's CDR3 is CATSRPSGQNYGYTF. Written as DNA, the CDR3 is TGTGCCACCAGCAGACCATCGGGGCAGAACTATGGCTACACCTTC.

This chain connects TRBV5-4 to TRBJ2-5; 11 bases line up with TRBD2. This CDR3 comprises 15 residues. Germline assignment: CDR1 SGHNT and CDR2 YYREEE (reference sequence). J lost 5 bases, V lost 0 bases, and 3 bases had no gene match. The CDR3 nucleotides read TGTGCCAGCAGCTTGGGGCTAGCGGGAGGCGAGACCCAGTACTTC. Its translation: CASSLGLAGGETQYF.

This rearrangement joins TRBV2 to TRBJ2-7; D is ambiguous. The CDR3 runs to 18 residues. Trimming shortened V by 0 bases and J by 1 base, and 19 bases separated the two germline ends. Germline V gives CDR1 SNHLY, CDR2 FYNNEI. CDR3 coding DNA: TGTGCCAGCAGTGAAGCCCGCGGACCAGCTCCGTTATCCTACGAGCAGTACTTC. This sequence encodes CASSEARGPAPLSYEQYF. The whole variable domain, remainder taken from reference TRBV2 and TRBJ2-7, is EPEVTQTPSHQVTQMGQEVILRCVPISNHLYFYWYRQILGQKVEFLVSFYNNEISEKSEIFDDQFSVERPDGSNFTLKIRSTKLEDSAMYFCASSEARGPAPLSYEQYFGPGTRLTVT.

This rearrangement joins TRBV2 to TRBJ2-3; D gene unclear. V lost 3 bases, J lost 3 bases, and 10 bases lay in between. Germline V CDR1 and CDR2: SNHLY, FYNNEI. This CDR3 region has 14 residues. The CDR3 loop reads CASSDRPVTDTQYF. The CDR3 DNA reads as TGTGCCAGCAGTGACCGTCCCGTGACAGATACGCAGTATTTT. Drawing the rest from reference TRBV2 and TRBJ2-3, the complete variable domain is EPEVTQTPSHQVTQMGQEVILRCVPISNHLYFYWYRQILGQKVEFLVSFYNNEISEKSEIFDDQFSVERPDGSNFTLKIRSTKLEDSAMYFCASSDRPVTDTQYFGPGTRLTVL.

The gene calls are TRBV5-4 and TRBJ2-7; weak D call: TRBD2 (5 bases). The germline V gene encodes CDR1 SGHNT and CDR2 YYREEE (reference sequence). The V and J ends lost 1 base and 5 bases respectively, with 10 bases between them. There are 13 residues in the CDR3. The CDR3 loop reads CASSLRYGNEQYF. CDR3 DNA sequence: TGTGCCAGCAGCTTGCGATACGGGAACGAGCAGTACTTC.

This clone was observed a few times. V usage is TRBV7-8 and J usage is TRBJ2-7; D is possibly TRBD2 (5 bases). Germline V CDR1 and CDR2: SGHVS, FQNEAQ. Deletions cut 1 base from V and 2 bases from J, with 12 bases between. CDR3 size: 15 residues. This CDR3 reads CASSLGASSPYEQYF. As DNA, the CDR3 is TGTGCCAGCAGCTTAGGGGCTAGCTCGCCCTACGAGCAGTACTTC.

J is TRBJ1-5 and V is TRBV6-1; 9 bases are a match to TRBD1. With 3 bases clipped from V and 6 bases from J, the junction kept 3 bases outside the gene matches. This CDR3 contains 14 residues. The germline V gene has CDR1 MNHNS and CDR2 SASEGT. In nucleotides, the CDR3 is TGTGCCAGCAGTGATCAGACAGGGGGTCAGCCCCAGCATTTT. Its translation: CASSDQTGGQPQHF.

The rearrangement joins TRBV19 to TRBJ1-2; TRBD1 matches at 8 bases. This CDR3 is built from 15 residues. Trimming removed 3 bases from V and 4 bases from J; junction bases left unmatched: 7. Germline V lookup: CDR1 LNHDA, CDR2 SQIVND (reference sequence). The CDR3 here is CASSIGSRGLYGYTF. Written as DNA, the CDR3 is TGTGCCAGTAGTATCGGGAGCAGGGGGCTCTATGGCTACACCTTC.

The chain combines TRBV4-1 with TRBJ1-4; TRBD1 matches at 7 bases. Germline trimming cut 2 bases from V and 5 bases from J; bases unmatched to any gene: 11. Germline CDR1 reads MGHRA; CDR2 reads YSYEKL. CDR3 length equals 17 residues. This CDR3 is CASSQRDSPRINEKLFF. The CDR3 coding sequence is TGCGCCAGCAGCCAAAGGGACAGCCCCAGAATCAATGAAAAACTGTTTTTT.

The sample holds one count of this clone. CDR3 sequence (DNA): TGTGCCAGCAGCCTGAATAGAGGGGAGCAGTTCTTC. Its protein is CASSLNRGEQFF. V is TRBV28 and J is TRBJ2-1, with a possible D match to TRBD2 (5 bases). Germline values: CDR1 MDHEN, CDR2 SYDVKM. Trimming took 6 bases from V and 10 from J, leaving 13 bases between them. This CDR3 region has 12 residues.

The chain couples TRBV6-5 to TRBJ1-5; D remains ambiguous. The CDR3 spans 13 residues. V lost 6 bases, J lost 0 bases, and 6 bases lay in between. CDR1 is MNHEY and CDR2 is SVGAGI in the germline V gene. CDR3 residues: CASSPNSNQPQHF. The CDR3 coding sequence is TGTGCCAGCAGCCCGAATAGCAATCAGCCCCAGCATTTT.

CDR3 in amino acids: CASSLGAPGTGELFF. The CDR3 coding sequence is TGTGCCAGCAGCCTTGGGGCGCCGGGCACCGGGGAGCTGTTTTTT. The rearrangement uses TRBV7-3 and TRBJ2-2; maybe TRBD1 (5 bases). Trimming took 5 bases from V and 4 from J, leaving 14 bases between them. Germline lookup yields CDR1 SGHTA and CDR2 FQGTGA. The CDR3 totals 15 residues. Full variable domain (remainder filled in from reference TRBV7-3 and TRBJ2-2): GAGVSQTPSNKVTEKGKYVELRCDPISGHTALYWYRQSLGQGPEFLIYFQGTGAADDSGLPNDRFFAVRPEGSVSTLKIQRTERGDSAVYLCASSLGAPGTGELFFGEGSRLTVL.

This chain connects TRBV10-1 to TRBJ2-3, with TRBD2 matching over 10 bases. CDR3 length equals 17 residues. J lost 5 bases, V lost 3 bases, and 11 bases had no gene match. CDR1 and CDR2 from the germline V gene are WNHNN and SYGVQD (reference sequence). CDR3 in DNA: TGCGCCAGCAGTGACGGTAGCGGGGGGCTCCAAGGAGATACGCAGTATTTT. This encodes CASSDGSGGLQGDTQYF.

The CDR3 region is CASRGGPGGKLFF. The CDR3 DNA follows: TGTGCCAGCAGGGGGGGCCCGGGAGGAAAACTGTTTTTT. This chain connects TRBV12-3 or TRBV12-4 to TRBJ1-4; D possibly corresponds to TRBD1 (6 bases). Between the trimmed V and J ends, which lost 6 bases and 10 bases, there was a span of 15 bases. The length of the CDR3 is 13 residues.

The chain carries TRBV27 and TRBJ2-7; 7 positions match TRBD2. The CDR3 has 15 residues. Germline V lookup: CDR1 MNHEY, CDR2 SMNVEV (reference sequence). Trimming cost V 8 bases and J 4 bases; bases outside gene matches: 14. This CDR3 reads CASREAGTGRYEQYF. The CDR3 nucleotides read TGTGCCAGCCGGGAGGCCGGGACCGGAAGGTACGAGCAGTACTTC.

The V and J genes are TRBV2 and TRBJ2-1; TRBD1 might be the D (6 bases). Germline CDR1 and CDR2: SNHLY and FYNNEI. The V and J ends lost 1 base and 5 bases respectively, with 15 bases between them. This CDR3 region has 16 residues. This CDR3 reads CASSEGGRGKNNEQFF. The CDR3 bases are TGTGCCAGCAGTGAAGGTGGCAGGGGAAAAAACAATGAGCAGTTCTTC.

This chain joins TRBV11-2 and TRBJ2-5; 10 nucleotides match TRBD1. Germline CDR1 SGHAT, CDR2 FQNNGV. The CDR3 loop spans 15 amino acids. The junction had 5 bases not matched to a gene; V was cut back by 5 bases and J by 2 bases. The CDR3 protein is CASSQPDRGQETQYF. CDR3 in DNA: TGTGCCAGCAGCCAACCGGACAGGGGGCAAGAGACCCAGTACTTC.

The chain couples TRBV28 to TRBJ1-5; 7 nucleotides line up with TRBD1. The V and J ends lost 4 bases and 3 bases, in that order; junction bases with no gene match: 9. Germline assignment: CDR1 MDHEN and CDR2 SYDVKM. The CDR3 runs to 16 residues. The CDR3 DNA is TGTGCCAGCAGTTCCCGGGACAGCGTCGCCAATCAGCCCCAGCATTTT. As protein: CASSSRDSVANQPQHF.

This clone has more than one count but fewer than ten. The chain has TRBV9 and TRBJ2-7; TRBD2 matches 11 bases. Germline CDR1 SGDLS, CDR2 YYNGEE. The V segment lost 3 bases and the J segment 4 bases; nucleotides outside the gene matches: 6. There are 15 residues in the CDR3. The CDR3 nucleotides read TGTGCCAGCAGCGCGGGACTAGCGGACGAGTACGAGCAGTACTTC. The encoded protein is CASSAGLADEYEQYF.

The V gene is TRBV27, the J gene TRBJ2-5, with 7 nucleotides matching TRBD1. J was trimmed by 5 bases and V by 5 bases; bases with no gene match: 11. The germline gives CDR1 MNHEY, CDR2 SMNVEV (reference sequence). The CDR3 length is 15 residues. The CDR3 sequence is CASSTPGQLGETQYF. CDR3 in DNA: TGTGCCAGCAGTACCCCGGGACAGTTGGGGGAGACCCAGTACTTC.

The chain links TRBV3-1 (or the pseudogene TRBV3-2) to TRBJ2-3; 12 bases agree with TRBD2. CDR3 length equals 21 residues. CDR1 and CDR2 from the germline V gene are LGHDT and YNNKEL (reference sequence). V shed 0 bases and J 0 bases; nucleotides not matched to a gene: 13. This CDR3 is CASSQEGGLAGEITSTDTQYF. CDR3 DNA: TGTGCCAGCAGCCAAGAAGGGGGACTAGCGGGTGAAATTACTAGCACAGATACGCAGTATTTT.

The chain links TRBV10-1 to TRBJ2-7, with 8 bases aligning to TRBD2. V lost 3 bases, J lost 3 bases, and 7 bases stayed unmatched. Per the germline V gene, CDR1 is WNHNN and CDR2 is SYGVQD (reference sequence). The CDR3 covers 15 residues. The CDR3 here is CASSEGWLAGYEQYF. The CDR3 DNA is TGCGCCAGCAGTGAAGGGTGGCTAGCGGGCTACGAGCAGTACTTC.

This clone came up a few times. DNA for the CDR3: TGTGCCAGCAGTTTAAAGTCGGGGATTTATGGCTACACCTTC. As protein: CASSLKSGIYGYTF. The genes are TRBV28 and TRBJ1-2; D is uncertain. V was pared by 2 bases and J by 5 bases, with 12 bases between. Germline-derived CDR1 and CDR2 are MDHEN and SYDVKM. CDR3 length equals 14 residues.

This chain joins TRBV5-1 and TRBJ2-5; 9 nucleotides line up with TRBD1. The junction had 8 bases not matched to a gene; V was cut back by 0 bases and J by 5 bases. The CDR3 runs 16 residues. Germline loops: CDR1 SGHRS, CDR2 YFSETQ. The CDR3 protein is CASSLDMGQGWETQYF. CDR3 DNA: TGCGCCAGCAGCTTGGATATGGGACAGGGATGGGAGACCCAGTACTTC.